This T cell receptor beta chain was profiled in a study of beta chain features in type 1 diabetes. Broader study findings: Within each of all four CD4+ subsets, Type 1 diabetes patients had TCRB CDR3s that were moderately but significantly shorter.

This clone was counted only a few times. Its cognate antigen is unknown. Sequenced material consisted of expressed TCRB transcripts (all of the isolated RNA was reverse transcribed). Naive, central memory and regulatory T cell samples came to a mean of roughly 3.6 million reads. The protocol was immunoSEQ multiplex PCR, while the TCRdb copy is restricted to in-frame clones and leaves out a portion. The sample records under 300,000 clones, approximately 11% being singletons. This TCR came from a man younger than 45 with type 1 diabetes. Input material: naive CD4+ T cells from blood.

CDR3 in amino acids: CASSLGLAGPVEQFF. CDR3 nucleotides: TGCGCCAGCAGCTTGGGACTAGCGGGGCCTGTTGAGCAGTTCTTC. This sequence joins TRBV5-1 and TRBJ2-1; the match to TRBD2 covers 11 bases. Germline V gives CDR1 SGHRS, CDR2 YFSETQ. J was trimmed by 9 bases and V by 0 bases; bases with no gene match: 5. The CDR3 contains 15 residues. The full variable domain, in which reference TRBV5-1 and TRBJ2-1 provide the parts outside the CDR3, is KAGVTQTPRYLIKTRGQQVTLSCSPISGHRSVSWYQQTPGQGLQFLFEYFSETQRNKGNFPGRFSGRQFSNSRSEMNVSTLELGDSALYLCASSLGLAGPVEQFFGPGTRLTVL.